The 7 T cell receptor beta chains in this list originate from one sample, sequenced in a study of T cell changes during pregnancy in multiple sclerosis. Assay used: immunoSEQ multiplex PCR; TCRdb lists only in-frame clones, some missing. The sample consists of about 73,000 clones, about 92% of them appearing once. The sample here was peripheral blood, taken in the third trimester of pregnancy. Receptor source: a female donor in good health, enrolled as a control in a pregnancy study.

This chain joins TRBV7-2 and TRBJ2-1; perhaps TRBD2 as D (5 bases). From germline, CDR1 is SGHTA and CDR2 FQGNSA. This CDR3 is 12 amino acids long. Trimming pared 4 bases from V and 14 bases from J, leaving 15 bases between. This CDR3 reads CASSYDRTGKFF. CDR3 nucleotides: TGTGCCAGCAGCTACGACCGGACTGGGAAGTTCTTC.

The chain has TRBV28 and TRBJ1-2, with a tentative D call TRBD1 (5 bases). The CDR3 length is 13 residues. Trimming shortened V by 4 bases and J by 6 bases, and 12 bases separated the two germline ends. The germline V gene encodes CDR1 MDHEN and CDR2 SYDVKM. This CDR3 reads CASSSQGWDGYTF. CDR3 DNA: TGTGCCAGCAGTTCTCAGGGATGGGATGGCTACACCTTC.

This clone appeared a few times. The chain links TRBV6-6 to TRBJ1-5; D unclear. Trimming pared 2 bases from V and 1 base from J, leaving 12 bases between. Germline V CDR1 and CDR2: MNHNY, SVGAGI (reference sequence). The length of the CDR3 is 16 residues. Here the CDR3 DNA reads TGTGCCAGCAGTTACACAAAGTCCAGGAGCAATCAGCCCCAGCATTTT. Its translation: CASSYTKSRSNQPQHF.

This clone was seen only once. The chain recombines TRBV9 with TRBJ2-1; the D is unclear. Germline loops: CDR1 SGDLS, CDR2 YYNGEE. The CDR3 contains 16 residues. V gave up 0 bases and J gave up 8 bases, with 18 bases separating them. The CDR3 DNA reads as TGTGCCAGCAGCGTAGTATCGGTTGGTGCCCCCTATGAGCAGTTCTTC. This sequence encodes CASSVVSVGAPYEQFF.

This chain joins TRBV23-1 and TRBJ1-6, with 7 bases identical to TRBD1. TRBV23-1 is known as an ORF, though its function is uncertain. The CDR3 is 17 amino acids. The V gene end was trimmed by 0 bases and the J gene end by 6 bases; junction bases not matched to a gene: 8. The CDR3 spells CASSQSDRDRSNSPLHF. For the CDR3, the DNA is TGCGCCAGCAGTCAATCCGACCGGGACAGATCTAATTCACCCCTCCACTTT.

This clone was detected only once. V usage is TRBV4-2 and J usage is TRBJ1-5; 8 nucleotides match TRBD1. Germline loops: CDR1 LGHNA, CDR2 YNFKEQ. This CDR3 has 16 amino acids. The ends lost 4 bases at V and 6 bases at J; junction bases unmatched: 11. CDR3 nucleotide sequence: TGTGCCAGCAGCCTTGTGGACAGGGTTTACGGTCAGCCCCAGCATTTT. Its translation is CASSLVDRVYGQPQHF.

The chain combines TRBV19 with TRBJ2-7, with a possible D match to TRBD1 (6 bases). This CDR3 spans 14 amino acids. The germline V and J ends were trimmed by 3 bases and 0 bases, with 9 bases remaining between them. The germline gives CDR1 LNHDA, CDR2 SQIVND (reference sequence). Here the CDR3 reads CASSIGDISYEQYF. CDR3 nucleotide sequence: TGTGCCAGTAGTATTGGGGACATCTCCTACGAGCAGTACTTC. The variable domain in full, completed from reference TRBV19 and TRBJ2-7, reads DGGITQSPKYLFRKEGQNVTLSCEQNLNHDAMYWYRQDPGQGLRLIYYSQIVNDFQKGDIAEGYSVSREKKESFPLTVTSAQKNPTAFYLCASSIGDISYEQYFGPGTRLTVT.